This T cell receptor beta chain was sequenced during a study of OX40 agonist ivuxolimab in advanced cancers. Study-wide findings and caveats: Nonresponders, in some cases, also had low normalized T-cell clonal expansion.

In regard to this clone: Antigen specificity is unknown.

This CDR3 has 16 residues. Germline V gives CDR1 MDHEN, CDR2 SYDVKM. V dropped 5 bases and J dropped 2; count of bases not matched to a gene: 7. Some clones are missing from TCRdb's copy, which holds only in-frame ones; the method was immunoSEQ multiplex PCR. Of about 17,000 clones listed, around 80% are singletons. The sequences come from CD4+ or CD8+ T cells sorted from blood, collected in a trial of the OX40 agonist ivuxolimab. The sequence derives from an adult with an advanced solid tumor such as melanoma, head and neck, liver or kidney cancer. The chain is built from TRBV28 and TRBJ2-1; 9 bases fit TRBD2. This CDR3 is CASSPRLAATYNEQFF. In nucleotides, the CDR3 is TGTGCCAGCAGTCCCAGACTAGCGGCTACCTACAATGAGCAGTTCTTC.